The rows below give T cell receptor beta chains drawn from one sample of a study of control samples from healthy donors and cancer patients. This table comes from immunoSEQ multiplex PCR, and its TCRdb copy is limited to in-frame clones, with some not included. Of 80,000 to 100,000 clones in the sample, approximately 86% were seen once. Material for sequencing was blood. These receptors were collected from a man between 25 and 39 years old in good health. CDR3s include the opening cysteine and the closing phenylalanine or tryptophan. D genes are given only for firm matches. Size is stated for part of the rows, as once, few or many counts, or as a class when the clone is expanded.

>-|TRBV7-2|TRBJ1-5|-
CASSLGEGNQPQHF
TGTGCCAGCAGCTTAGGGGAGGGCAATCAGCCCCAGCATTTT
>-|TRBV28|TRBJ1-5|TRBD1
CASSAKGTGENQPQHF
TGTGCCAGCAGTGCAAAGGGGACAGGGGAAAATCAGCCCCAGCATTTT
>few|TRBV11-3|TRBJ2-1|TRBD2
CASSSGLAGYNEQFF
TGTGCCAGCAGCAGCGGACTAGCGGGATACAATGAGCAGTTCTTC
>-|TRBV29-1|TRBJ2-7|-
CSAEGAGSTYEQYF
TGCAGCGCCGAAGGGGCAGGGTCAACCTACGAGCAGTACTTC
>-|TRBV7-7|TRBJ2-1|-
CASSTGYAGYNEQFF
TGTGCCAGCAGCACAGGGTACGCGGGATACAATGAGCAGTTCTTC
>-|TRBV19|TRBJ2-7|-
CASSTVGTLPGEQYF
TGTGCCAGTAGTACGGTAGGGACACTCCCGGGGGAGCAGTACTTC
>-|TRBV9|TRBJ2-5|TRBD1
CASSRRQGQETQYF
TGTGCCAGCAGCCGAAGACAGGGCCAAGAGACCCAGTACTTC
>-|TRBV19|TRBJ2-3|-
CASRGHSTDTQYF
TGTGCCAGTCGGGGACACTCAACAGATACGCAGTATTTT
>-|TRBV3-1/TRBV3-2|TRBJ2-7|-
CASSQVGYEQYF
TGTGCCAGCAGCCAAGTTGGCTACGAGCAGTACTTC
>-|TRBV27|TRBJ2-1|-
CASSFVGELGNEQFF
TGTGCCAGCAGTTTTGTGGGGGAGTTGGGAAATGAGCAGTTCTTC
>few|TRBV28|TRBJ2-7|-
CASSLVQEGEQYF
TGTGCCAGCAGTTTGGTACAAGAGGGCGAGCAGTACTTC
>-|TRBV7-2|TRBJ2-5|TRBD2
CASTGTSGRIAQYF
TGTGCCAGCACAGGGACTAGCGGGAGGATCGCCCAGTACTTC
>once|TRBV2|TRBJ2-1|TRBD2
CASSLLALNEQFF
TGTGCCAGCAGCTTACTAGCGCTCAATGAGCAGTTCTTC
>-|TRBV12-3/TRBV12-4|TRBJ2-4|TRBD1
CASSYTGGNIQYF
TGTGCCAGCAGCTACACAGGGGGCAACATTCAGTACTTC